This T cell receptor (beta chain) came from a study of blood T cell repertoires in COVID-19. Across the whole study: From the United States, Italy and Spain came samples of acute and convalescent COVID-19. Nucleic acid was either cDNA or gDNA, and it came from T cells, B-cell-depleted T cells, or PBMCs.

Original analysis: Amplifying reference gene primers gave estimates of nucleated cell counts. Clones were read by immunoSEQ multiplex PCR, and TCRdb kept only the in-frame ones, dropping some. V and J calls and clone size are as listed in that table; D and trimming were resolved from the DNA. The profile shows roughly 320,000 clones, roughly nine tenths of them singletons. The CDR3 has 20 residues. The V gene end was trimmed by 5 bases and the J gene end by 0 bases; junction bases not matched to a gene: 12. Germline values: CDR1 MNHEY, CDR2 SMNVEV (reference sequence). The Seattle patients, enrolled during active infection, were followed longitudinally.

The origin of this receptor is a woman in her thirties with COVID-19, enrolled during active disease. Sequenced: peripheral blood. V usage is TRBV27 and J usage is TRBJ2-1, with 14 bases lining up with TRBD2. The CDR3 nucleotides are TGTGCCAGCAGTACCCGGGCTGGACTAGCGGGGGGACCCTCCTACAATGAGCAGTTCTTC. Translation gives CASSTRAGLAGGPSYNEQFF.